Below, 2 T cell receptor beta chains from the same sample are listed, as sequenced in a study of post-analysis software for immune sequencing data. Study-level points and caveats: Roughly 5 TRBV segments occurring more often in patients than controls included TRBV5-6, TRBV5-1 and TRBV20-1.

Their specific antigens are unknown. cDNA libraries for TCR beta contained unique molecular identifiers. TCRdb re-analysed the PCR reads in MiXCR, keeping a single row per CDR3 protein. Here the sample spans about 800,000 distinct CDR3 sequences, 25% to 30% being singletons. Sequenced sample: blood. These receptors all stem from a girl aged 10-17 years with multiple sclerosis.

This chain connects TRBV11-2 to TRBJ2-7, with 8 nucleotides matching TRBD2. V dropped 4 bases and J dropped 0; count of bases not matched to a gene: 5. CDR1 and CDR2 from the germline V gene are SGHAT and FQNNGV. CDR3 size: 15 residues. The CDR3 bases are TGTGCCAGCAGCTCCGCCGGGACTAGCTCCTACGAGCAGTACTTC. This gives the protein CASSSAGTSSYEQYF.

The chain's CDR3 is CASSPAGVGADTQYF. CDR3 DNA sequence: TGTGCCAGTAGCCCGGCGGGAGTCGGGGCAGATACGCAGTATTTT. The chain links TRBV19 to TRBJ2-3; 7 bases are a match to TRBD2. V shed 6 bases and J 4 bases; nucleotides not matched to a gene: 10. The germline V gene has CDR1 LNHDA and CDR2 SQIVND (reference sequence). This CDR3 has 15 residues.